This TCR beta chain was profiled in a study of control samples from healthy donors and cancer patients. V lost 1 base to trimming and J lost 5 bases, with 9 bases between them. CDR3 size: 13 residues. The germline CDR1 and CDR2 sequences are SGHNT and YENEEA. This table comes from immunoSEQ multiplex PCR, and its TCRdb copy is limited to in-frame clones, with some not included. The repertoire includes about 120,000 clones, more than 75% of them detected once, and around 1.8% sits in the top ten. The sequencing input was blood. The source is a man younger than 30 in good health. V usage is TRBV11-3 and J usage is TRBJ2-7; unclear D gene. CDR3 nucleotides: TGTGCCAGCAGCTTAGGTGGGAACCACGAGCAGTACTTC. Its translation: CASSLGGNHEQYF. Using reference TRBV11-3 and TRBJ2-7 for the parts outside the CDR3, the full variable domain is EAGVVQSPRYKIIEKKQPVAFWCNPISGHNTLYWYLQNLGQGPELLIRYENEEAVDDSQLPKDRFSAERLKGVDSTLKIQPAELGDSAVYLCASSLGGNHEQYFGPGTRLTVT.